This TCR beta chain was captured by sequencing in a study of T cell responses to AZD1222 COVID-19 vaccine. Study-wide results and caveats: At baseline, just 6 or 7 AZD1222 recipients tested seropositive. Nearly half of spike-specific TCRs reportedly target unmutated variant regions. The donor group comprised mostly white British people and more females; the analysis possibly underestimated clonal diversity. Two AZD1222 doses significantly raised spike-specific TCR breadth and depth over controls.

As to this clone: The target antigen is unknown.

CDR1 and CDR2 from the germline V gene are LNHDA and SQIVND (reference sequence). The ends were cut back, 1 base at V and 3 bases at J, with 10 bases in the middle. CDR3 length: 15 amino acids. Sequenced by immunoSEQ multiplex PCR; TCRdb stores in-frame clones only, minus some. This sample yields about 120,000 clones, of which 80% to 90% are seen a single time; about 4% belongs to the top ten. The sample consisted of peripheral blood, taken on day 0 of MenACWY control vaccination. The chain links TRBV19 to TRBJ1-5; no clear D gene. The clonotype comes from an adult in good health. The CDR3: CASSIGSVSNQPQHF. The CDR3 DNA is TGTGCCAGTAGTATAGGCAGCGTTTCCAATCAGCCCCAGCATTTT.